This T cell receptor (beta chain) emerged from a study of metastatic and nonmetastatic thyroid tumors. Study details: From malignant and benign thyroid patients, repertoires in blood and in tumor or nodule tissue were compared.

This clone turned up a few times. Its antigen remains unknown. Each patient came to thyroid surgery without any prior treatment (of any kind). The CDR3 is 14 amino acids. V was cut by 6 bases and J by 2 bases, with 11 bases left in between. The V gene's germline CDR1 is MNHEY and CDR2 SVGEGT. In the authors' workflow: CDR3 differences across clinicopathological groups were used to build a distant-metastasis classifier for papillary thyroid cancer. MiXCR re-clonotyped the PCR reads for TCRdb. These V and J calls are TCRdb output, not the study's own analysis. This table holds a few thousand clones, 34% found once. Findings and limits, study-wide: Benign nodules reportedly had significantly lower TCR beta diversity than malignant thyroid tumors in blood and tumor.

J is TRBJ2-1 and V is TRBV6-2 or TRBV6-3; a possible D gene is TRBD2 (6 bases). Sequencing input: adjacent normal tissue. The receptor was isolated from a male donor with papillary thyroid cancer or a benign thyroid nodule (not recorded which). Some clones in this sample may be carry-over from other donors' samples. The CDR3 loop is CASRLGGTYNEQFF. CDR3 nucleotide sequence: TGTGCCAGCAGGTTGGGGGGAACCTACAATGAGCAGTTCTTC.